Detailed here is one T cell receptor beta chain. Its antigen is currently unknown. The entry originates in a study of cytomegalovirus exposure and HLA in healthy donors. Germline V gene sequence: CDR1 MNHNS, CDR2 SASEGT. After removal of 8 bases from V and 6 bases from J, the junction contained 13 bases not matched to a gene. The CDR3 covers 15 residues. Both 60 Vbeta primers and 13 Jbeta primers went into the PCR. Profiling relied on immunoSEQ multiplex PCR, and the TCRdb table lists in-frame clones only, not all of them. The sample carries about 85,000 clones, about 67% recorded once. The study, taken as a whole, reports: HLA-A and HLA-B allele assignments for most subjects were reportedly predicted accurately using TCR beta sequences.

The gene calls are TRBV6-1 and TRBJ2-7; 10 bases align to TRBD1. The receptor was isolated from a man aged 25-45 years in good health and CMV-seronegative. Specimen: PBMCs. CDR3 residues: CASALGLGQGIEQYF. The DNA of the CDR3 is TGTGCCAGCGCTTTGGGTCTGGGACAGGGGATCGAGCAGTACTTC.